Listed below are T cell receptor beta chains from one sample, sequenced in a study of Graves' ophthalmopathy and Graves' hyperthyroidism. TCRdb recomputed calls from the multiplex PCR reads with MiXCR, one row per CDR3 protein. The sample records around 1,200,000 distinct CDR3 sequences, around a third being singletons. What was sequenced was peripheral blood or thyroid tissue (not recorded which). These receptor sequences come from an adult man with Graves' hyperthyroidism. The CDR3 runs from the conserved cysteine through the conserved F or W. A D gene is named only where the DNA matches it firmly. Expanded clones are given a class, and other clones once, few, many or no size at all.

clone_size d_call j_call v_call cdr3_nt cdr3_aa
few . TRBJ2-2 TRBV4-1 TGCGCCAGCAGCCAAGATTCTGCAGGGATCACCGGGGAGCTGTTTTTT CASSQDSAGITGELFF
few . TRBJ1-3 TRBV7-2 TGTGCCAGCAGCTTAGTGGGGCAGGGTATATCTGGAAACACCATATATTTT CASSLVGQGISGNTIYF
many TRBD2 TRBJ2-5 TRBV9 TGTGCCAGCACCGGCGGGGGACGGATGGAGACCCAGTACTTC CASTGGGRMETQYF
once . TRBJ1-4 TRBV12-1 TGTGCCAGCAGCTTTGCCCCACTCGCCGGGGGTGAAAAACTGTTTTTT CASSFAPLAGGEKLFF
many . TRBJ2-5 TRBV29-1 TGCAGCGTTGACGGCCAGAGGAGGCAAGAGACCCAGTACTTC CSVDGQRRQETQYF
many . TRBJ1-1 TRBV6-6 TGTGCCAGCAGTCCTCGACAGCTGAACACTGAAGCTTTCTTT CASSPRQLNTEAFF
. . TRBJ1-2 TRBV12-3/TRBV12-4 TGTGCCAGCAGTCCAGGGATTTCTAACTATGGCTACACCTTC CASSPGISNYGYTF
many . TRBJ2-5 TRBV19 TGTGCCAGTAGTAGGGGCGGACAGTTCCAAGAGACCCAGTACTTC CASSRGGQFQETQYF
few . TRBJ1-5 TRBV6-5 TGTGCCAGCAGTCGCGGGACCCCCCCTCAGCCCCAGCATTTT CASSRGTPPQPQHF
many . TRBJ1-6 TRBV20-1 TGCAGTGCTTCCCGGGAGGCCGTGAAGGTGCAAGACCCCCTCCACTTT CSASREAVKVQDPLHF
. TRBD2 TRBJ2-7 TRBV25-1 TGTGCCAGCAGTTTATCGGGGGGACCCGAGCAGTACTTC CASSLSGGPEQYF
. . TRBJ1-4 TRBV18 TGTGCCAGCTCACCACCTGCCGTAGAAAAACTGTTTTTT CASSPPAVEKLFF
. . TRBJ2-7 TRBV10-2 TGTGCCAGCAGTGAACCCAGGGGCACCACCTACGAGCAGTACTTC CASSEPRGTTYEQYF
. . TRBJ1-6 TRBV7-9 TGTGCCAGCAGCTTGGGGGGCTCTAGCTCCTATAATTCACCCCTCCACTTT CASSLGGSSSYNSPLHF
. . TRBJ1-3 TRBV7-2 TGTGCCAGCAGCCTAGGACACCTCCAAGGAAACACCATATATTTT CASSLGHLQGNTIYF
few TRBD1 TRBJ1-1 TRBV28 TGTGCCAGCAGTTACCGGGACAGGGGATGGGCTTTCTTT CASSYRDRGWAFF
many . TRBJ2-5 TRBV5-5 TGTGCCAGCAGCTCCCTAAGGTCTGAGACCCAGTACTTC CASSSLRSETQYF
many TRBD2 TRBJ2-5 TRBV7-8 TGTGCCAGCAGCTTAGAGGGGACTAGAGCCGAGACCCAGTACTTC CASSLEGTRAETQYF
many . TRBJ1-5 TRBV4-1 TGCGCCAGCAGCCAACAACCTTACGAGCAAAATCAGCCCCAGCATTTT CASSQQPYEQNQPQHF
many . TRBJ1-2 TRBV2 TGTGCCAGCAGTGAAGGAAGCCCACGGAATGGCTACACCTTC CASSEGSPRNGYTF
. TRBD1 TRBJ1-5 TRBV9 TGTGCCAGCAGCGACCAGACAGGGCACCACAAAAATCAGCCCCAGCATTTT CASSDQTGHHKNQPQHF
many TRBD1 TRBJ2-5 TRBV2 TGTGCCAGCAAGCTAACGGGACAGGGGACGGAGACCCAGTACTTC CASKLTGQGTETQYF
. . TRBJ2-5 TRBV29-1 TGCAGCGTTGACACGGGTGGGACCCAGTACTTC CSVDTGGTQYF
few TRBD2 TRBJ2-7 TRBV11-2 TGTGCCAGCAACGAAGAGGGAGCGGGAGCCTACGAGCAGTACTTC CASNEEGAGAYEQYF
many . TRBJ1-4 TRBV4-1 TGCGCCAGCAGCCAAGATCCGACAGTTCAAAAACTGTTTTTT CASSQDPTVQKLFF
. TRBD1 TRBJ1-1 TRBV11-3 TGTGCCAGCAGCAGACAGGGGGACAGCAGTGAAGCTTTCTTT CASSRQGDSSEAFF
many . TRBJ1-2 TRBV12-3/TRBV12-4 TGTGCCAGCAGTCTTGGTGTCCTGGGGGATGGCTACACCTTC CASSLGVLGDGYTF
. . TRBJ2-2 TRBV4-1 TGCGCCAGCAGCCAAGATCCGCGGACCTCCCCCGGGGAGCTGTTTTTT CASSQDPRTSPGELFF
few . TRBJ1-5 TRBV6-5 TGTGCCAGCAGTCCCCGGGGGGCGAGCAATCAGCCCCAGCATTTT CASSPRGASNQPQHF
few . TRBJ2-7 TRBV12-3/TRBV12-4 TGTGCCAGCAGTCCGCACAGGGTAACCCGCTACGAGCAGTACTTC CASSPHRVTRYEQYF
. . TRBJ1-3 TRBV11-2 TGTGCCAGCAGCTTAGGCCCGGGGGCCGGGAACACCATATATTTT CASSLGPGAGNTIYF
. . TRBJ2-2 TRBV6-2/TRBV6-3 TGTGCCAGCAAGGGCCCGAACACCGGGGAGCTGTTTTTT CASKGPNTGELFF
. . TRBJ2-3 TRBV20-1 TGCAGTGCTAGGGGGCGAGAGGCGACGCAGTATTTT CSARGREATQYF
. TRBD1 TRBJ2-6 TRBV2 TGTGCCAGCAGCAACCGGGACAGGGGGCGATCTGGGGCCAACGTCCTGACTTTC CASSNRDRGRSGANVLTF
. TRBD2 TRBJ2-7 TRBV10-3 TGTGCCATCAGTGATAGTGGGGTTGGACCTTGGACTAGCGGGATTTCCTACGAGCAGTACTTC CAISDSGVGPWTSGISYEQYF
. . TRBJ2-7 TRBV5-6 TGCGCCAGCAGCCAGGGCAGCCTGGGGGACGAGCAGTACTTC CASSQGSLGDEQYF
many . TRBJ1-4 TRBV7-8 TGTGCCAGCAGCCCAGGGGTAGGGGGGAACGAAAAACTGTTTTTT CASSPGVGGNEKLFF
many . TRBJ1-5 TRBV19 TGTGCCAGTACCTCCACGGTCGTCAGTAGCAATCAGCCCCAGCATTTT CASTSTVVSSNQPQHF
. . TRBJ1-1 TRBV7-2 TGTGCCAGCAGCGCAAGGACAGCGGCGAACGCTGAAGCTTTCTTT CASSARTAANAEAFF
many . TRBJ1-2 TRBV15 TGTGCCACCCGCGGGGGTGATGGCTACACCTTC CATRGGDGYTF
. . TRBJ1-1 TRBV14 TGTGCCAGCAACCAAGAGGCGAACACTGAAGCTTTCTTT CASNQEANTEAFF
. . TRBJ2-7 TRBV2 TGTGCCAGCAGCTTAGCTGGGGAGAAATACGGGCAGTACTTC CASSLAGEKYGQYF
many . TRBJ2-7 TRBV7-2 TGTGCCAGCAGCTTATTTTCGCAGGACATTCCTTGGGAGCAGTACTTC CASSLFSQDIPWEQYF
few . TRBJ1-1 TRBV6-5 TGTGCCAGCAGGTGGGGGAAGAACACTGAAGCTTTCTTT CASRWGKNTEAFF